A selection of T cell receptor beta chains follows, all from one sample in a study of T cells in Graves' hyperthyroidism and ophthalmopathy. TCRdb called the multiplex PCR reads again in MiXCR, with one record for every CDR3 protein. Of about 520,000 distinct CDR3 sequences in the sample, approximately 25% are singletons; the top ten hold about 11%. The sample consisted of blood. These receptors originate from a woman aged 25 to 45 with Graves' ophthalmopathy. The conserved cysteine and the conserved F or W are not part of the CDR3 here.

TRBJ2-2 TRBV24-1 AAENANTGELF
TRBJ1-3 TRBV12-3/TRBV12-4 ASPGQGVPLSSGNTIY
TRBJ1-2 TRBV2 ASSDTDYYGYT
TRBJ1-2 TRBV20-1 SARDRGGANYGYT
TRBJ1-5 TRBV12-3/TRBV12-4 ASRGGTNQPQH
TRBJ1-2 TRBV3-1 ASSQESGGGYGYT
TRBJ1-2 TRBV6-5 ASSYSKGQSYGYT
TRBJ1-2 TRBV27 ASSLSMVETNGYT
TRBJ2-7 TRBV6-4 ASSDSTGLADPTMDQY
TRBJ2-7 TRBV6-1 ASGTPFSYEQY
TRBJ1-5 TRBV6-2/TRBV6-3 ASGLGYQPQH
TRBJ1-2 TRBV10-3 AISERSEHGYT
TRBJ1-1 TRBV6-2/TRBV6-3 ASSYQGVTEAF
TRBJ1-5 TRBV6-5 ASRYAPTGGNQPQH
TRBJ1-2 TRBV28 AIPTTGSHYGYT
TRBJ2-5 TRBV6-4 ASRDSTRTQY
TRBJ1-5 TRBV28 ASSHSRGKQPQH
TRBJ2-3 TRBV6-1 ASKRSTGEGTDTQY
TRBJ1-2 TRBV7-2 ASSSNRQGGYT
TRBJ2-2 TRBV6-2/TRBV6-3 ASQSTGLGELF
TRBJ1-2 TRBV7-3 ASSLTTGTSSGYT
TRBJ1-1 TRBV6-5 ASSYLHGNTEAF
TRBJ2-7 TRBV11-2 ASSQFSETYEQY
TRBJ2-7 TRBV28 ASSLNSASSYEQY
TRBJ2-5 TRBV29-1 SVMVGAGETQY
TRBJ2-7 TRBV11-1 ASSVSLGTGEWYEQY
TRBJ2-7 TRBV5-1 ASSFGGNSYEQY
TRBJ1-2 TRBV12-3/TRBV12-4 ASSPGTYLYGYT
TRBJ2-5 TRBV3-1 ASSVRVPETQY
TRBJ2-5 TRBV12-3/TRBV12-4 ASSWSLEETQY
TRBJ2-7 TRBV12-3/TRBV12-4 ASSVQGLYEQY
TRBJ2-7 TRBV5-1 ASGLQGVKDEQY
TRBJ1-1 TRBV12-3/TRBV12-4 ASSLGQSDGTEAF
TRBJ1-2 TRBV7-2 ASSLSPRRGYT
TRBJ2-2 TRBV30 AWSVLAATGELF
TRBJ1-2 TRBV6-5 ASSYSTGTGYGYT
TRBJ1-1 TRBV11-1 ASSLGGAGLNTEAF
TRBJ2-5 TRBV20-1 SARTFETQY
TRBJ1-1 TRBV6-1 ASSNTNRDLNTEAF
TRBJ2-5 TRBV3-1 ASSHGTARVGETQY
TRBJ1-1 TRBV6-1 ASSPHRGKAF
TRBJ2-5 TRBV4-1 ASSQDLSSGRVKTQY
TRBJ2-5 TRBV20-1 EGRASGENQKTQY
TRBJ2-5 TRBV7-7 ASSADRDETQY
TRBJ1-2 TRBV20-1 SARTDNTYGYT
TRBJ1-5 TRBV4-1 ASSQDRTGAQPQH
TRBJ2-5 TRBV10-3 AISPGLAGPETQY
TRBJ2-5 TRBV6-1 ASSEDGRPRETQY
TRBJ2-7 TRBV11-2 ASSLDSASGSKEQY
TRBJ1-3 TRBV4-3 ASSQVRGSGNTIY
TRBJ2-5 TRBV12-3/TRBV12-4 ASSPSGGETQY
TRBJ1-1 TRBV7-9 ASSLSNGGTEAF
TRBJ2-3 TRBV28 ASSFWAGEFTDTQY
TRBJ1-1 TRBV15 ATSSTGNTEAF
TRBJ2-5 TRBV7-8 ATGWVVWETQY